The entry below gives a single T cell receptor (beta chain) sequence along with its context. Its binding antigen is unknown. No much larger clone is present one base from it, and per-base qualities are unavailable. The immunoSEQ Assay, a bias-controlled multiplex PCR, was used to amplify TCRbeta CDR3 regions from genomic DNA. The original methods were these. The number of nucleated cells in each sample was estimated from the amplification of reference gene primers within the assay. Sequence reads were collapsed and filtered to measure the absolute abundance of every unique TCRbeta CDR3 rearrangement. For each sample, productive Simpson clonality was calculated as the square root of Simpson's diversity index across productive rearrangements. TCRdb mirrors the immuneACCESS table, restricted to in-frame sequences. Some clones are absent from its copies; in checked studies, under half trace to an unresolved V gene, and the reason for the others is unknown. For V, J and clone size, that table is used; D and trimming come from the DNA. This sample has around 250,000 clones in its table, and roughly 85% of those were observed once. The ten largest clones represent over 4% of the sample.

This sample was included in a study of blood T cell repertoires in COVID-19 (dated by TCRdb to the early 2020s). At the level of the whole study: Samples from collaborators originated in the United States, Italy and Spain and spanned both the acute and convalescent phases of COVID-19. The material from the prospective study consisted of cDNA or gDNA derived from T cells, B-cell-depleted T cells, or PBMCs. The dataset comprised deeply sampled blood TCRbeta repertoires from subjects exposed to, actively infected with, or recovered from COVID-19. The repertoires were released in a freely available public database intended as a resource for research on the immune response to SARS-CoV-2. Samples came from the ongoing ImmuneRACE study (first 160 participants) plus 1,254 subjects from 6 global collaborators. Sample metadata almost always included a de-identified subject ID, COVID-19 status, age in years and sex. Where HLA class I and class II types were available, the types were taken from metadata supplied by the sample provider, not from assay-based typing.

Taken from cysteine to phenylalanine, the CDR3 has 14 residues. The read is trimmed to its CDR3 DNA, 42 bases read in frame from base 1. Clipping removes 0 bases from V and 7 bases from J, with 4 as the unmatched junction base count. CDR1 GTSNPN and CDR2 SVGIG were looked up in the germline V gene (reference sequence). In the prospective study, participants were about 18 to 89 years old, resided in about two dozen geographic areas of the United States, and were enrolled through a virtual design. In the prospective study, cohorts were assigned on the basis of participant-reported clinical history obtained from a screening survey and a study questionnaire. Exposed participants were defined as having been in contact with someone with a PCR-confirmed or clinician-diagnosed COVID-19 case within 2 weeks of study entry. In the prospective study, mobile phlebotomists collected whole blood, serum and a nasopharyngeal or oropharyngeal swab from each participant. Participants in the prospective study had the option to provide additional blood draws and questionnaires over an approximately 2-month period. Prospective study blood samples were shipped either frozen or at room temperature before DNA extraction.

Study-wide conclusions, independent of this receptor: How much clinical and demographic metadata was included differed by source and by participant, and the metadata was provided uncurated.

Recombination joined TRBV30 with TRBJ1-5; 9 bases in the middle match TRBD1. This receptor was taken from a man aged 35-49 years who had been exposed to COVID-19. Sequencing used PBMCs or T cells enriched from blood (not recorded which). The CDR3 region reads CAWSVGTGNQPQHF. The DNA sequence reads TGTGCCTGGAGTGTAGGGACAGGGAACCAGCCCCAGCATTTT.